Sequencing of this T cell receptor beta chain was carried out in a study of T cell repertoires in cytomegalovirus infection. On the study more broadly: From public TCR beta signatures came an indication of both CMV infection and matching HLA type. Broader study findings: Summed frequency of public TCR beta families distinguished CMV carriers with the relevant HLA. There were HLA-C-restricted CMV-specific TCR beta clonotypes dominating the ex vivo response.

TCRdb itself ran the reads through MiXCR, one entry per CDR3 protein. Of hundreds of thousands of distinct CDR3 sequences listed, under 40% are singletons. This clonotype appeared a single time. Its specificity is unknown. From germline, CDR1 is SGHRS and CDR2 YFSETQ. The CDR3 extends over 14 amino acids. Trimming removed 1 base at V and 2 bases at J, with 10 bases between. The sequence was obtained from a human donor in good health (CMV status not recorded). Some clones in this sample may be carry-over from other donors' samples. Sequenced material: PBMCs. The rearrangement links TRBV5-1 to TRBJ2-7; D remains unclear. CDR3 sequence reads: CASSLSSATYEQYF. The CDR3 DNA reads TGCGCCAGCAGCTTGTCTTCCGCAACCTACGAGCAGTACTTC.